This TCR beta chain was recorded in a study of blood T cell repertoires in COVID-19. About the study: T cells, B-cell-depleted T cells, or PBMCs provided the cDNA or gDNA that served as material.

In the original workflow: It was from reference gene primer amplification that nucleated cell counts were estimated. Profiled with immunoSEQ multiplex PCR; TCRdb holds only in-frame clones, not every one. V and J calls and clone size are as listed in that table; D and trimming were resolved from the DNA. The table has a few hundred thousand clones, 88% seen once. V was pared by 5 bases and J by 2 bases, with 13 bases between. Per the germline V gene, CDR1 is MNHEY and CDR2 is SVGAGI. The CDR3 contains 14 residues. The sample taken for sequencing was peripheral blood. This receptor was identified in a man in his fifties or sixties who had recovered from COVID-19. The chain carries TRBV6-5 and TRBJ2-7; perhaps TRBD2 as D (5 bases). CDR3 sequence reads: CASSTWTAPYEQYF. In DNA, the CDR3 is TGTGCCAGCAGTACCTGGACTGCCCCCTACGAGCAGTACTTC.